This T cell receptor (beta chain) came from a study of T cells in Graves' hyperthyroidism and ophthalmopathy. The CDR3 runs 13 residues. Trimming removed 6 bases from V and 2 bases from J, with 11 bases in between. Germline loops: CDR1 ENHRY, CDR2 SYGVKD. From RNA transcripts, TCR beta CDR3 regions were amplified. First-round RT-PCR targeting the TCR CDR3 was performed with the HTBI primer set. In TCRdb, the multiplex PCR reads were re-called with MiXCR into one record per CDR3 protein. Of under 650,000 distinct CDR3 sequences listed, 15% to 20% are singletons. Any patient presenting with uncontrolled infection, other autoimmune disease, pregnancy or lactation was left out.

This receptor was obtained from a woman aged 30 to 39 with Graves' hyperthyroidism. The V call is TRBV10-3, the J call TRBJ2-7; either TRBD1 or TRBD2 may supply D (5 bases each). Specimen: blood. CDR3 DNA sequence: TGTGCCATCAGCTCGGGACCCACCTACGAGCAGTACTTC. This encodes CAISSGPTYEQYF.